This T cell receptor (beta chain) was identified during a study of T-cell memory formation after mild COVID-19. Study-level findings and limits: CD4/CD8 balance held among clones contracting day 15 to 85, and later expanders leaned CD4+. Second-wave clones with a day 37 peak had unconfirmed SARS-CoV-2 specificity. Those CD4+ clones that contracted were mainly in CM and EM (CD8+ ones in EMRA). Within pre-infection memory, some responding clones were found, suggesting cross-reactive memory joined.

Germline CDR1 is KGHSH and CDR2 is LQKENI. The junction had 8 bases not matched to a gene; V was cut back by 2 bases and J by 5 bases. The length of the CDR3 is 15 residues. Each CDR3 protein gets one entry after TCRdb re-called the 5' RACE reads with MiXCR. Of roughly 580,000 distinct CDR3 sequences listed, 15% to 20% are singletons. As to this clonotype: The antigen remains unidentified.

The sequenced material came from PBMCs or a T cell subset sorted from them (not recorded which). This clonotype originated in an adult woman who had mild COVID-19 (a few samples of this study predate the infection). Cell type and time point are not known. The chain has TRBV18 and TRBJ1-1; TRBD1 matches 7 bases. CDR3 in amino acids: CASSPNRQGGTEAFF. In nucleotides, the CDR3 is TGTGCCAGCTCACCAAACCGACAGGGTGGGACTGAAGCTTTCTTT.